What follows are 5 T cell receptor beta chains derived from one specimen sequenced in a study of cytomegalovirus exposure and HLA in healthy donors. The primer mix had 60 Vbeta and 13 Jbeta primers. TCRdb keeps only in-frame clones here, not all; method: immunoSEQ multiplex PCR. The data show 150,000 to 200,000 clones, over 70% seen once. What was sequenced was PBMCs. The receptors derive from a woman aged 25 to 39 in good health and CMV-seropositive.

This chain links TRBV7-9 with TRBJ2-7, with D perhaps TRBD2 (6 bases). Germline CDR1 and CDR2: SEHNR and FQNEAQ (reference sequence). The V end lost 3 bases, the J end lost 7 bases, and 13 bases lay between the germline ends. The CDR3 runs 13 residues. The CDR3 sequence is CASSLSGSGEQYF. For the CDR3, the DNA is TGTGCCAGCAGCTTGTCCGGGAGCGGTGAGCAGTACTTC.

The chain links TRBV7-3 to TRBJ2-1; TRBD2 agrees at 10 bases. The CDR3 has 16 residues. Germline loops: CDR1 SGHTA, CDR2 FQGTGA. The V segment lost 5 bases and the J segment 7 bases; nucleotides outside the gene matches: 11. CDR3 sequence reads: CASSPTRASGRNEQFF. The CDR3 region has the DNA TGTGCCAGCAGCCCTACTCGGGCTAGCGGGAGAAATGAGCAGTTCTTC. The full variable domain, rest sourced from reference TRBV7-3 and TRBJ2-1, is GAGVSQTPSNKVTEKGKYVELRCDPISGHTALYWYRQSLGQGPEFLIYFQGTGAADDSGLPNDRFFAVRPEGSVSTLKIQRTERGDSAVYLCASSPTRASGRNEQFFGPGTRLTVL.

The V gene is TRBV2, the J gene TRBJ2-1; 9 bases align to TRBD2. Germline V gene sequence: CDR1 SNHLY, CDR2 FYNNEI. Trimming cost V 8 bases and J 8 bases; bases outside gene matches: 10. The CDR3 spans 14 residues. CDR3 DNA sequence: TGTGCCAGCGGCCCGGGACTAGCTTTGGATGAGCAGTTCTTC. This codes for CASGPGLALDEQFF.

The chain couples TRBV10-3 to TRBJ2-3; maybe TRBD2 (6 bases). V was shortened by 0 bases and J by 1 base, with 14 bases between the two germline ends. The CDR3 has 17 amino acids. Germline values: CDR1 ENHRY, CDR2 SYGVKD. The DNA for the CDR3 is TGTGCCATCAGTGAGTCGGTTGCGGGAAGCGGCACAGATACGCAGTATTTT. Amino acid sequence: CAISESVAGSGTDTQYF.

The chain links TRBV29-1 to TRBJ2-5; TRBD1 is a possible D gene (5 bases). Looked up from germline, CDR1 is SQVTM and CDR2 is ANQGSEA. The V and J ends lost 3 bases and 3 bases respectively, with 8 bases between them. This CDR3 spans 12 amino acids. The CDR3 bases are TGCAGCGTTGATAGGGGCGAAGAGACCCAGTACTTC. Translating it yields CSVDRGEETQYF.